This T cell receptor beta chain comes out of a study of blood T cell repertoires in COVID-19. Study-wide context: Acute and convalescent COVID-19 specimens originated in the United States, Italy and Spain. From T cells, B-cell-depleted T cells, or PBMCs came the material, which was cDNA or gDNA.

In the original processing: It was from reference gene primer amplification that nucleated cell counts were estimated. The table came from immunoSEQ multiplex PCR; TCRdb's copy has only in-frame clones and leaves some out. D and trimming were read from the DNA, whereas the V and J calls and clone size are those reported in that table. The data contain about 50,000 clones, 60% to 85% of them singletons. With 7 bases clipped from V and 7 bases from J, the junction kept 7 bases outside the gene matches. The CDR3 has 15 residues. The germline V gene has CDR1 MGHDK and CDR2 SYGVNS. The rearrangement joins TRBV25-1 to TRBJ2-1, with 13 bases aligning to TRBD2. The sequence came from a man aged 50 or older with active or convalescent COVID-19. Sequenced input: peripheral blood. CDR3 protein: CASTPRTSGSNEQFF. The CDR3 DNA reads as TGTGCCAGCACCCCTCGGACTAGCGGGAGTAATGAGCAGTTCTTC.